This TCR beta chain is drawn from a study of blood T cell repertoires in COVID-19. TCRdb's table, derived via immunoSEQ multiplex PCR, lists solely in-frame clones and lacks some. The sample includes around 270,000 clones, around 92% seen only once; the top ten take just over 2.5%. Enrolment of Seattle patients took place during active infection, and they were followed longitudinally. Sequenced sample: peripheral blood. The TCR was taken from a young adult with COVID-19, enrolled during active disease.

CDR3 coding DNA: TGTGCCAGCACCTTAGCAGATACGCAGTATTTT. Its translation is CASTLADTQYF. The gene calls are TRBV12-3 or TRBV12-4 and TRBJ2-3, with unresolved D. The CDR3 spans 11 residues. Deletions cut 7 bases from V and 4 bases from J, with 6 bases between.